Listed below are T cell receptor beta chains from one sample, sequenced in a study of blood T cell repertoires in COVID-19. Profiling relied on immunoSEQ multiplex PCR, and the TCRdb table lists in-frame clones only, not all of them. The data show about half a million clones, 80% to 90% seen once. Sequences were obtained from peripheral blood. The receptors were sampled from a man between 18 and 35 years old with COVID-19, enrolled during active disease. CDR3s include the opening cysteine and the closing phenylalanine or tryptophan. A D gene is named only where the DNA matches it firmly. Where a row states a size, it is once, few, many or the class of an expanded clone; other rows omit it.

TRBJ1-3 | - | once | TRBV21-1 | TGTGCCAGCAGCGGAGTGATACAGGTAAAGAGGAACACCATATATTTT | CASSGVIQVKRNTIYF
TRBJ1-5 | TRBD1 | - | TRBV19 | TGTGCCAGTTCCGGGACAGGGGGAAAACAGCCCCAGCATTTT | CASSGTGGKQPQHF
TRBJ2-3 | - | once | TRBV2 | TGTGCCAGCTCTGTGAGGGGGGGAGATACGCAGTATTTT | CASSVRGGDTQYF
TRBJ2-1 | - | - | TRBV7-9 | TGTGCCAGCAGCCGAGTTGAGGGGGTTGAGTCCTACAATGAGCAGTTCTTC | CASSRVEGVESYNEQFF
TRBJ2-3 | TRBD1 | - | TRBV7-9 | TGTGCCAGCACCACCGGACAGGGCCCCGCAGATACGCAGTATTTT | CASTTGQGPADTQYF
TRBJ1-2 | - | once | TRBV6-5 | TGTGCCAGCATCGGCGGCTACTATGGCTACACCTTC | CASIGGYYGYTF
TRBJ1-1 | TRBD1 | - | TRBV6-1 | TGTGCCAGCAGTGGGAGGGTACAGGGGCTCGGGACTGAAGCTTTCTTT | CASSGRVQGLGTEAFF
TRBJ2-5 | - | - | TRBV19 | TGTGCCAGTAGTATAGGGGGCCAGGAGACCCAGTACTTC | CASSIGGQETQYF
TRBJ2-7 | TRBD1 | - | TRBV5-1 | TGCGCCAGCAAAGGGACAGGGGGCTCCGGGGAGCAGTACTTC | CASKGTGGSGEQYF
TRBJ2-2 | - | - | TRBV7-2 | TGTGCCAGCAGCGCCAGGGACAACCCATTCGCGAACACCGGGGAGCTGTTTTTT | CASSARDNPFANTGELFF
TRBJ2-1 | - | - | TRBV19 | TGTGCCAGTAGTAACAGCGGTAGCTCCTACAATGAGCAGTTCTTC | CASSNSGSSYNEQFF
TRBJ1-5 | - | - | TRBV27 | TGTGCCAGCAGGACAGTTTATAGCAATCAGCCCCAGCATTTT | CASRTVYSNQPQHF
TRBJ2-1 | TRBD1 | - | TRBV5-6 | TGTGCCAGCAGCTTGGGGACAGGGTGGAAGGTCGATGAGCAGTTCTTC | CASSLGTGWKVDEQFF
TRBJ2-7 | - | - | TRBV5-6 | TGTGCCAGCAGCTATACAGATCTCTACGAGCAGTACTTC | CASSYTDLYEQYF
TRBJ2-1 | TRBD2 | - | TRBV10-3 | TGTGCCATCAGTCGGACTAGCGGGAGATCATACAATGAGCAGTTCTTC | CAISRTSGRSYNEQFF
TRBJ1-6 | - | once | TRBV11-2 | TGTGCCAGCAGCACACCTGGGGAGAATAATTCACCCCTCCACTTT | CASSTPGENNSPLHF
TRBJ2-5 | TRBD2 | - | TRBV29-1 | TGCAGCGTTGGAATAGCGGGAGTTCCCCAAGAGACCCAGTACTTC | CSVGIAGVPQETQYF
TRBJ2-1 | TRBD1 | - | TRBV7-7 | TGTGCTAGCAGCTCTAGGGGGACAGCCGATGAGCAGTTCTTC | CASSSRGTADEQFF
TRBJ1-5 | TRBD1 | - | TRBV19 | TGTGCCAGTTCCGGGACAGGGGGTGGAAATCAGCCCCAGCATTTT | CASSGTGGGNQPQHF
TRBJ2-6 | - | once | TRBV9 | TGTGCCAGCAGCGCTCAGGGTACTGGGGCCAACGTCCTGACTTTC | CASSAQGTGANVLTF
TRBJ2-2 | - | - | TRBV2 | TGTGCCAGCACCAGAGGGGAGGTTACCGGGGAGCTGTTTTTT | CASTRGEVTGELFF
TRBJ2-5 | - | - | TRBV12-3/TRBV12-4 | TGTGCCAGCAGTCCAGGGGTACCGGAGACCCAGTACTTC | CASSPGVPETQYF
TRBJ2-5 | TRBD2 | - | TRBV10-2 | TGCGCCAGCAGTGAGTCAGGAGCGGGGGCTGAAGAGACCCAGTACTTC | CASSESGAGAEETQYF
TRBJ1-2 | - | - | TRBV6-5 | TGTGCCAGCAGTAAATACACAGGGTCTAACTATGGCTACACCTTC | CASSKYTGSNYGYTF
TRBJ2-1 | TRBD2 | - | TRBV5-1 | TGCGCCAGCAGCACCGGACAGGGAAGATCGGGACTAGCGGTCAATGAGCAGTTCTTC | CASSTGQGRSGLAVNEQFF
TRBJ1-1 | - | few | TRBV2 | TGTGCCAGCAGAGCCCAGGGGTGGGCTGAAGCTTTCTTT | CASRAQGWAEAFF
TRBJ1-3 | - | - | TRBV6-5 | TGTGCCACCTACCCCGGGACAAGTTCTGGAAACACCATATATTTT | CATYPGTSSGNTIYF
TRBJ2-5 | - | - | TRBV19 | TGTGCCAGTAGTATATACGAGACTACCCAAGAGACCCAGTACTTC | CASSIYETTQETQYF
TRBJ2-5 | TRBD2 | - | TRBV11-2 | TGTGCCAGCAGCTTAGGAGCGGGGGAGACCCAGTACTTC | CASSLGAGETQYF
TRBJ2-7 | - | once | TRBV6-1 | TGTGCCAGCAGTGAAGCGACAGGTCCTCTCTACGAGCAGTACTTC | CASSEATGPLYEQYF
TRBJ1-6 | - | - | TRBV28 | TGTGCCAGCAGTCCCCGGGGGGGGGATTCACCCCTCCACTTT | CASSPRGGDSPLHF
TRBJ1-5 | - | - | TRBV6-2/TRBV6-3 | TGTGCCAGCAGTAAACAGCGGACCCAGCATTTT | CASSKQRTQHF
TRBJ1-2 | - | - | TRBV18 | TGTGCCAGCTCACCCCGCGCCGGGGGGGACGGCTACACCTTC | CASSPRAGGDGYTF
TRBJ2-7 | - | once | TRBV10-3 | TGTGCCATCAGTGAGTCCGGGACACTCGAGCAGTACTTC | CAISESGTLEQYF
TRBJ1-5 | - | - | TRBV11-2 | TGTGCCAGCAGCTTAGAATGCGAGGCTTGGCATCAGCCCCAGCATTTT | CASSLECEAWHQPQHF
TRBJ1-2 | TRBD1 | once | TRBV4-2 | TGTGCCAGCAGCTCCGGGACAGGTCGATATGGCTACACCTTC | CASSSGTGRYGYTF
TRBJ2-7 | TRBD2 | - | TRBV6-1 | TGTGCCAGCAGTGAATTCTCCGGGGGGGCAGGGTACGAGCAGTACTTC | CASSEFSGGAGYEQYF
TRBJ2-7 | TRBD2 | - | TRBV5-6 | TGTGCCAGCAGCGGTTCCGGGACTAGCCCCCGGGGGGAGCAGTACTTC | CASSGSGTSPRGEQYF
TRBJ1-5 | - | - | TRBV30 | TGTGCCTGGAGTGCTCGGACAGTTTATAGCAATCAGCCCCAGCATTTT | CAWSARTVYSNQPQHF
TRBJ1-1 | - | - | TRBV2 | TGTGCCAGCAATACAGACACTGAAGCTTTCTTT | CASNTDTEAFF
TRBJ2-7 | - | - | TRBV10-2 | TGCGCCAGCAGTGATATTGAATCGGTCGTGGAGTTCGAGCAGTACTTC | CASSDIESVVEFEQYF
TRBJ2-2 | TRBD1 | - | TRBV7-9 | TGTGCCAGCACCCCTTTGGGACAGGGCGACACCGGGGAGCTGTTTTTT | CASTPLGQGDTGELFF
TRBJ1-1 | - | - | TRBV3-1/TRBV3-2 | TGTGCCAGCAGCCAGGGGACATGGGAGGGGAACACTGAAGCTTTCTTT | CASSQGTWEGNTEAFF
TRBJ2-7 | - | few | TRBV4-2 | TGTGCCAGCAGGCCAGACCTTACAGGGTCGGACGAGCAGTACTTC | CASRPDLTGSDEQYF
TRBJ2-2 | - | - | TRBV3-1/TRBV3-2 | TGTGCCAGCAGCCAAAAGGCGGGGACGAACACCGGGGAGCTGTTTTTT | CASSQKAGTNTGELFF
TRBJ1-2 | TRBD1 | - | TRBV11-3 | TGTGCCAGCAGCACAGGGGGGGACTATGGCTACACCTTC | CASSTGGDYGYTF
TRBJ2-3 | - | - | TRBV5-1 | TGCGCCAGCAGCTACCAGACCCGGAGGGATACGCAGTATTTT | CASSYQTRRDTQYF
TRBJ2-2 | TRBD2 | - | TRBV24-1 | TGTGCCACCAGTGATTTTCGTCTAGCGGGAGGACCCGGGGAGCTGTTTTTT | CATSDFRLAGGPGELFF